A single sample gave rise to the 8 T cell receptor beta chains below, sequenced in a study of cytomegalovirus exposure and HLA in healthy donors (dated by TCRdb to about 2017). Preparation of the library involved the immunoSEQ multiplex PCR assay. The multiplex PCR relied on a mix of 60 forward primers for TCR Vbeta segments and 13 reverse primers for TCR Jbeta segments. The table comes from immuneACCESS by way of TCRdb, which keeps in-frame sequences with V and J called. Part of the clones is missing from these tables; in studies checked, under half for an unresolved V gene and the rest for unknown reasons. The sample table lists about 160,000 clones, roughly four fifths of them with a count of one. Of the sample, around 4% is held by the ten largest clones. Sequenced: PBMCs. The origin of the receptors is a man aged 35-49 years in good health and CMV-seronegative.

This chain connects TRBV11-1 to TRBJ2-1; perhaps TRBD2 as D (6 bases). Germline V lookup: CDR1 SGHAT, CDR2 FQDESV (reference sequence). The length of the CDR3 is 15 residues. V was clipped by 3 bases and J by 9 bases, with 18 bases between them. The CDR3 coding sequence is TGTGCCAGCAGCTTGGGGACTCTCACGACTACTGAGCAGTTCTTC. Translated, it gives CASSLGTLTTTEQFF. Full variable domain (outside the CDR3, taken from reference TRBV11-1 and TRBJ2-1): EAEVAQSPRYKITEKSQAVAFWCDPISGHATLYWYRQILGQGPELLVQFQDESVVDDSQLPKDRFSAERLKGVDSTLKIQPAELGDSAMYLCASSLGTLTTTEQFFGPGTRLTVL.

The chain recombines TRBV19 with TRBJ1-1; 10 bases are shared with TRBD1. The germline CDR1 and CDR2 sequences are LNHDA and SQIVND (reference sequence). V trimming: 6 bases; J trimming: 4 bases; junction bases outside the gene matches: 14. This CDR3 region has 17 residues. Written as DNA, the CDR3 is TGTGCCAGTAGACCCTTAGGGACAGGGGTCAGGAGCACTGAAGCTTTCTTT. It yields the protein CASRPLGTGVRSTEAFF. Based on the CDR3 plus reference TRBV19 and TRBJ1-1, the full variable domain is DGGITQSPKYLFRKEGQNVTLSCEQNLNHDAMYWYRQDPGQGLRLIYYSQIVNDFQKGDIAEGYSVSREKKESFPLTVTSAQKNPTAFYLCASRPLGTGVRSTEAFFGQGTRLTVV.

This chain connects TRBV5-1 to TRBJ2-7, with 11 bases fitting TRBD1. The CDR3 is 15 residues long. Trimming cost V 4 bases and J 0 bases; bases outside gene matches: 3. Germline values: CDR1 SGHRS, CDR2 YFSETQ. The CDR3 region is CASSPGTGGSYEQYF. CDR3 in DNA: TGCGCCAGCAGCCCCGGGACAGGGGGCTCCTACGAGCAGTACTTC.

The J gene is TRBJ1-2, the V gene TRBV6-6; TRBD1 matches at 7 bases. The CDR3 has 15 amino acids. Unmatched junction bases numbered 8, after V lost 7 bases and J lost 0 bases. Per the germline V gene, CDR1 is MNHNY and CDR2 is SVGAGI (reference sequence). CDR3 nucleotides: TGTGCCAGCATGCTACAGGGGACTGCTAACTATGGCTACACCTTC. Protein sequence: CASMLQGTANYGYTF.

The genes are TRBV9 and TRBJ1-2; 8 bases align to TRBD1. Unmatched junction bases numbered 5, after V lost 3 bases and J lost 7 bases. The CDR3 is made up of 13 amino acids. CDR1 and CDR2 from the germline V gene are SGDLS and YYNGEE. The CDR3 DNA reads TGTGCCAGCAGCGCCGACACAGGGGGTGGCTACACCTTC. This gives the protein CASSADTGGGYTF.

The chain's CDR3 is CASSDRGGYTF. CDR3 in DNA: TGTGCCAGCAGTGACAGGGGTGGCTACACCTTC. The chain combines TRBV6-6 with TRBJ1-2; 8 positions match TRBD1. The CDR3 contains 11 residues. V lost 5 bases and J lost 7; bases outside the gene matches: 0. CDR1 is MNHNY, CDR2 SVGAGI, per germline (reference sequence).

V usage is TRBV25-1 and J usage is TRBJ2-4; the match to TRBD1 covers 7 bases. The CDR3 has 16 residues. The V segment lost 3 bases and the J segment 3 bases; nucleotides outside the gene matches: 8. Germline CDR1 is MGHDK and CDR2 is SYGVNS. The CDR3 spells CASSEHRGGGKNIQYF. The CDR3 nucleotides read TGTGCCAGCAGTGAGCACAGGGGTGGTGGCAAAAACATTCAGTACTTC.

This chain uses TRBV18 with TRBJ1-2, with 7 bases fitting TRBD1. V dropped 4 bases and J dropped 7; count of bases not matched to a gene: 9. CDR1 and CDR2 from the germline V gene are KGHSH and LQKENI. CDR3 size: 14 residues. Here the CDR3 DNA reads TGTGCCAGCTCACGAGGTTCGACAGGGACTGGCTACACCTTC. It yields the protein CASSRGSTGTGYTF. Full variable domain (outside the CDR3, taken from reference TRBV18 and TRBJ1-2): NAGVMQNPRHLVRRRGQEARLRCSPMKGHSHVYWYRQLPEEGLKFMVYLQKENIIDESGMPKERFSAEFPKEGPSILRIQQVVRGDSAAYFCASSRGSTGTGYTFGSGTRLTVV.